This entry concerns a single TCR beta chain. Antigen specificity is unknown. Expressed TCRB transcripts were sequenced because the entire RNA isolate underwent reverse transcription. Clones were read by immunoSEQ multiplex PCR, and TCRdb kept only the in-frame ones, dropping some. This table holds approximately 250,000 clones, approximately 10% found once. There are 15 residues in the CDR3. V lost 7 bases to trimming and J lost 8 bases, with 18 bases between them. Germline-derived CDR1 and CDR2 are SNHLY and FYNNEI. The source of the sample is a study of beta chain features in type 1 diabetes. General observations from the study: Shortening that was moderate but significant affected the TCRB CDR3s of Type 1 diabetes patients in all four CD4+ subsets. The VDJ junctions of type 1 diabetes patients carried fewer insertions and more deletions.

The chain uses TRBV2 and TRBJ1-6; D gene ambiguous. Sequencing was carried out using naive CD4+ T cells from blood. The receptor's source is a man aged 25 to 40 with type 1 diabetes. Here the CDR3 DNA reads TGTGCCAGCACTCGAAGTGGCGGGCGGGATTCACCCCTCCACTTT. Translated, it gives CASTRSGGRDSPLHF.